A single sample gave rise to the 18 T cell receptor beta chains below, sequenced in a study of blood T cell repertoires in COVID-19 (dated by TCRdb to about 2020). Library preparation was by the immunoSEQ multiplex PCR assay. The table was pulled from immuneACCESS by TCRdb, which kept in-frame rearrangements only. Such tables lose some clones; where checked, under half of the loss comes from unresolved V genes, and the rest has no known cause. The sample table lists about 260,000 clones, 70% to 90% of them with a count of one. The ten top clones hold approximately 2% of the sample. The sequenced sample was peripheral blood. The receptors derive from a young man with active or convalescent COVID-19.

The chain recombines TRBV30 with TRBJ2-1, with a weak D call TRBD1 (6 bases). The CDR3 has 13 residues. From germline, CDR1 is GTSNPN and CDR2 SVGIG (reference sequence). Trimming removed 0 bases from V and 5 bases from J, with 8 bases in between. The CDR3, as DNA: TGTGCCTGGAGTGTGGGGGCGGACAATGAGCAGTTCTTC. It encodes CAWSVGADNEQFF.

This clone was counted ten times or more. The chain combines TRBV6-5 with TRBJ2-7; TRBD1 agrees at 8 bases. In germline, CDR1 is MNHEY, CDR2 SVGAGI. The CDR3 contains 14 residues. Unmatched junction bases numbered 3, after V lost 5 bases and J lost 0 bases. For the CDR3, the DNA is TGTGCCAGCAGTCGACAGGGGAGCTCCTACGAGCAGTACTTC. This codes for CASSRQGSSYEQYF.

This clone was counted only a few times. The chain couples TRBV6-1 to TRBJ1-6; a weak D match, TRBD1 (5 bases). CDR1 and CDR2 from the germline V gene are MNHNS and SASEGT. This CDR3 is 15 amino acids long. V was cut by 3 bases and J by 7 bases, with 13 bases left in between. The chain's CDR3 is CASSDLDIGNSPLHF. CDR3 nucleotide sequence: TGTGCCAGCAGTGATTTGGACATTGGGAATTCACCCCTCCACTTT.

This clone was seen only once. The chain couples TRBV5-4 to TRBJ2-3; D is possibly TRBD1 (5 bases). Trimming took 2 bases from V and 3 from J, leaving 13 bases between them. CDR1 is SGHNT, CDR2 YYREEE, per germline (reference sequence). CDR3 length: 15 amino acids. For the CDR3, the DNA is TGTGCCAGCAGCTTTGCAGGGTTTAGGACAGATACGCAGTATTTT. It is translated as CASSFAGFRTDTQYF. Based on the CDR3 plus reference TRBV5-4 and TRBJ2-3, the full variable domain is ETGVTQSPTHLIKTRGQQVTLRCSSQSGHNTVSWYQQALGQGPQFIFQYYREEENGRGNFPPRFSGLQFPNYSSELNVNALELDDSALYLCASSFAGFRTDTQYFGPGTRLTVL.

The CDR3 spells CASSSQGNTIYF. CDR3 nucleotide sequence: TGTGCCAGCTCGTCTCAGGGAAACACCATATATTTT. V is TRBV9 and J is TRBJ1-3, with unresolved D. Germline V gene lookup returns CDR1 SGDLS and CDR2 YYNGEE. V lost 7 bases, J lost 4 bases, and 9 bases lay in between. The CDR3 consists of 12 residues.

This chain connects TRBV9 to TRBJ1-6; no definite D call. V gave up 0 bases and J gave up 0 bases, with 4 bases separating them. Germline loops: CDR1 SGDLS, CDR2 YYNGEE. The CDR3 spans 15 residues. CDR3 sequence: CASSVGSSYNSPLHF. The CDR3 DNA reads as TGTGCCAGCAGCGTAGGGAGCTCCTATAATTCACCCCTCCACTTT.

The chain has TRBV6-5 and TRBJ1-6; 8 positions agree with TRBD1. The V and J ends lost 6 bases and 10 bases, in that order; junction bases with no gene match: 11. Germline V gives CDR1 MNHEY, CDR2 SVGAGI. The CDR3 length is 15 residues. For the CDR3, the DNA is TGTGCCAGCAGCCCCCGGGACAGGCTCAACTCACCCCTCCACTTT. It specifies CASSPRDRLNSPLHF.

The CDR3 region is CASSLGTGELFF. The CDR3 region has the DNA TGCGCCAGCAGTCTCGGGACCGGGGAGCTGTTTTTT. J is TRBJ2-2 and V is TRBV23-1; unclear D gene. TRBV23-1 is annotated as an ORF whose role is uncertain. The CDR3 is 12 amino acids. V dropped 4 bases and J dropped 5 bases, with 5 bases sitting between them.

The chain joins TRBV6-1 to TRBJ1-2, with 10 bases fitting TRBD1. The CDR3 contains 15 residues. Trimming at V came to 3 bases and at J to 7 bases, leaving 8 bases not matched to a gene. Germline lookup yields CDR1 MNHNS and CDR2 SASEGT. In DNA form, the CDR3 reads TGTGCCAGCAGTGACCGGGACAGGGGATTTGTTGGCTACACCTTC. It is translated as CASSDRDRGFVGYTF.

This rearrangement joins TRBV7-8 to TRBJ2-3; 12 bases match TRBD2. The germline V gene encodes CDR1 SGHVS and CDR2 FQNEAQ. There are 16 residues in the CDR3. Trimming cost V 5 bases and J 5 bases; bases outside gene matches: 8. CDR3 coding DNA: TGTGCCAGCAGCATCCTAGCGGGGGGGCCCGGAGATACGCAGTATTTT. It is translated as CASSILAGGPGDTQYF.

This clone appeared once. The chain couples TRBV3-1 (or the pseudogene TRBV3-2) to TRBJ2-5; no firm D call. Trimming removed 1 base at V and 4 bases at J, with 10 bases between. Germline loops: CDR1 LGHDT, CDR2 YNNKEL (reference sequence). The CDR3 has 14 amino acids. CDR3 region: CASSQVMSVETQYF. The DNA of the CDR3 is TGTGCCAGCAGCCAAGTAATGAGTGTAGAGACCCAGTACTTC.

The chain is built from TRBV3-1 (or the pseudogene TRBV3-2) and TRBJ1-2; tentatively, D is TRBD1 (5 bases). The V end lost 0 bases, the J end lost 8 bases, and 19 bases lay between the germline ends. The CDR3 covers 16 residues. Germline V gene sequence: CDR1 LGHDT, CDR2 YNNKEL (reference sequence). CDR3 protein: CASSQERGRISSGYTF. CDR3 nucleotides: TGTGCCAGCAGCCAAGAACGGGGGAGGATTTCATCGGGCTACACCTTC.

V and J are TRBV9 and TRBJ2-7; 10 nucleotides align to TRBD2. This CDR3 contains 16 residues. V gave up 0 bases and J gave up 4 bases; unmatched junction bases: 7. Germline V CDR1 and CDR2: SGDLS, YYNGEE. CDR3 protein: CASSVDQAGGPYEQYF. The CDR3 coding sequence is TGTGCCAGCAGCGTAGACCAAGCGGGGGGGCCGTACGAGCAGTACTTC.

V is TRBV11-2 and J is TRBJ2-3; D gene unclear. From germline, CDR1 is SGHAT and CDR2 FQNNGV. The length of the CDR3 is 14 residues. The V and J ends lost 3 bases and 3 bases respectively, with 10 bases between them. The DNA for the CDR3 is TGTGCCAGCAGCTTCGCGAGATCGACAGATACGCAGTATTTT. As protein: CASSFARSTDTQYF.

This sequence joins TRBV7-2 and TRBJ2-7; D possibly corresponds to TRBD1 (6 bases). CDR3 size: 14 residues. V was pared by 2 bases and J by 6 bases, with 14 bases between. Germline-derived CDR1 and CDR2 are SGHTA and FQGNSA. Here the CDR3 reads CASSLWGHPGEQYF. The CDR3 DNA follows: TGTGCCAGCAGCTTATGGGGGCATCCCGGCGAGCAGTACTTC.

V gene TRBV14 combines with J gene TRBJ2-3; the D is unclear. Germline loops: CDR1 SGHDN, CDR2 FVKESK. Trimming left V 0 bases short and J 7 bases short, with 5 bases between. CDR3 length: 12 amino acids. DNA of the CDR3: TGTGCCAGCAGCCAAGATCCTTATACGCAGTATTTT. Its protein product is CASSQDPYTQYF. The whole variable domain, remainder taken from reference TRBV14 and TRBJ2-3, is EAGVTQFPSHSVIEKGQTVTLRCDPISGHDNLYWYRRVMGKEIKFLLHFVKESKQDESGMPNNRFLAERTGGTYSTLKVQPAELEDSGVYFCASSQDPYTQYFGPGTRLTVL.

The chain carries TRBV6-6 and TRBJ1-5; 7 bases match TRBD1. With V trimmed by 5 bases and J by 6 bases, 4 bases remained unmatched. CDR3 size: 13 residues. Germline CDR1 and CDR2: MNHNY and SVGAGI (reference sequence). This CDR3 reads CASSDRESQPQHF. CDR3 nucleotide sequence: TGTGCCAGCAGTGACAGGGAGAGTCAGCCCCAGCATTTT.

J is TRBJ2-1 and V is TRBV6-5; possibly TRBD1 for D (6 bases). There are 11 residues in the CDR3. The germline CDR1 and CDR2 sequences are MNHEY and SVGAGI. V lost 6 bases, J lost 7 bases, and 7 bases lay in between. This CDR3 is CASRQGNEQFF. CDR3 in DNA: TGTGCCAGCAGGCAGGGGAATGAGCAGTTCTTC.